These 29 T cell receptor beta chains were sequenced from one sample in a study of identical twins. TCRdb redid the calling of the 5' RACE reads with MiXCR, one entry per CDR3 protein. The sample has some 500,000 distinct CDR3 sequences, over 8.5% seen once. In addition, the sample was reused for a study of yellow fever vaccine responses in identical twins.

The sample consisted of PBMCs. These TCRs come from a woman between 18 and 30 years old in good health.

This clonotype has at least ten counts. DNA of the CDR3: TGTGCCACCAGCAGGCGGGGACTAGCGGGAGAGTTTGAGCAGTTCTTC. Its translation is CATSRRGLAGEFEQFF. The rearrangement joins TRBV15 to TRBJ2-1; 14 nucleotides line up with TRBD2. The CDR3 spans 16 residues. Trimming cost V 3 bases and J 9 bases; bases outside gene matches: 7. Germline V lookup: CDR1 LNHNV, CDR2 YYDKDF (reference sequence).

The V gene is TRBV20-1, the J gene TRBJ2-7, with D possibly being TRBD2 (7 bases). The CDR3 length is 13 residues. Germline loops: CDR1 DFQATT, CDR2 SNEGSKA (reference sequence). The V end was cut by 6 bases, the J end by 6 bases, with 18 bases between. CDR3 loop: CSASPRGGGEQYF. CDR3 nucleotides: TGCAGTGCCAGTCCCCGGGGAGGGGGCGAGCAGTACTTC.

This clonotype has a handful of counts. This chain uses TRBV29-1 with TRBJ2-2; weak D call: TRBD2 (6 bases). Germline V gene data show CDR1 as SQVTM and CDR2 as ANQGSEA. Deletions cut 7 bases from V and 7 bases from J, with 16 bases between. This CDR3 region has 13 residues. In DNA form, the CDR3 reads TGCAGCGAGGAGGGAGTTGAGTGCGGGGAGCTGTTTTTT. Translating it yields CSEEGVECGELFF.

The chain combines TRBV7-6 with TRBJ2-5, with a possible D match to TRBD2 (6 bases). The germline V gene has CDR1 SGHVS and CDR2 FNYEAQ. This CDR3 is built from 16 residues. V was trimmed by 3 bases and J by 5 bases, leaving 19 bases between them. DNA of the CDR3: TGTGCCAGCAGCTTTAGGGACTCCCGTAGAGAGGAGACCCAGTACTTC. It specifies CASSFRDSRREETQYF.

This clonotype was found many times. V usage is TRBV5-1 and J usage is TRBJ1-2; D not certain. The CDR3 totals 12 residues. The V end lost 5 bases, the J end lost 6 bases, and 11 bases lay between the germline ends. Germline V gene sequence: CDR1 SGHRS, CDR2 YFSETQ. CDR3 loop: CASSLRGDGYTF. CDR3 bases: TGCGCCAGCAGTTTACGTGGCGATGGCTACACCTTC.

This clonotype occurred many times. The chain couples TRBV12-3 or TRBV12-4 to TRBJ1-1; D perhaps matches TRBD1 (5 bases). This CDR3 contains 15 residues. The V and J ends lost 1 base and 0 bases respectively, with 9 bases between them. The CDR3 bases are TGTGCCAGCAGTTTAGGGGACGGCATGAACACTGAAGCTTTCTTT. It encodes CASSLGDGMNTEAFF.

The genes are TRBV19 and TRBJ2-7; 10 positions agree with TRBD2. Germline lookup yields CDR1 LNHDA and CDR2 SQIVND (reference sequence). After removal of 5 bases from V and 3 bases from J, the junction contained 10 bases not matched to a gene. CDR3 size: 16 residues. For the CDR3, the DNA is TGTGCCAGTAGTTTTACTCTAGCGGGAGAAGGCTACGAGCAGTACTTC. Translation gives CASSFTLAGEGYEQYF.

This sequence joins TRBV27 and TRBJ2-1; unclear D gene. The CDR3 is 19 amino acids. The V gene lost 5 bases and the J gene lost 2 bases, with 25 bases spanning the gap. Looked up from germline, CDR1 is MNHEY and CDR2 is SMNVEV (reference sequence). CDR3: CASSTTTPGRREAYNEQFF. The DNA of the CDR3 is TGTGCCAGCAGTACCACCACCCCCGGCCGGCGTGAAGCCTACAATGAGCAGTTCTTC.

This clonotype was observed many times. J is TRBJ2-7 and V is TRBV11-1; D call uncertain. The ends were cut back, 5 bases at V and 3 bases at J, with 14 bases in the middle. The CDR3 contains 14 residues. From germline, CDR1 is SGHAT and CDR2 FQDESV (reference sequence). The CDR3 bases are TGTGCCAGCAGCCCAAGGGAAGGGTACTACGAGCAGTACTTC. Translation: CASSPREGYYEQYF.

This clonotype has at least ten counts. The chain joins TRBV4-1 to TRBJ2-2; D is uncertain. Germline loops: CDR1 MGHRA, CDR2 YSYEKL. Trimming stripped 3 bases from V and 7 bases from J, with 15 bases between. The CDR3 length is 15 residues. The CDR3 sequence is CASSQIRIGSGELFF. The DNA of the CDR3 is TGCGCCAGCAGCCAGATCCGGATTGGCAGCGGGGAGCTGTTTTTT.

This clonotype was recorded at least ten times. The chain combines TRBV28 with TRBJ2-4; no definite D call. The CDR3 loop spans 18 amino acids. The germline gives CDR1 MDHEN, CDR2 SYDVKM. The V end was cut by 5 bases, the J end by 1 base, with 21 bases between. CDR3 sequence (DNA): TGTGCCAGCAGTCGGCCGGGCCAGAGGTCCTTTGCCAAAAACATTCAGTACTTC. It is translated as CASSRPGQRSFAKNIQYF.

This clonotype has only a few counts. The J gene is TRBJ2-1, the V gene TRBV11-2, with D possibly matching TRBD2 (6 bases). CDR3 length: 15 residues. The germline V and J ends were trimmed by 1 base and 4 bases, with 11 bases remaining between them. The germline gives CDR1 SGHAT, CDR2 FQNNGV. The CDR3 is CASSLGPSDYNEQFF. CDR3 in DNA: TGTGCCAGCAGCTTAGGTCCTAGCGATTACAATGAGCAGTTCTTC.

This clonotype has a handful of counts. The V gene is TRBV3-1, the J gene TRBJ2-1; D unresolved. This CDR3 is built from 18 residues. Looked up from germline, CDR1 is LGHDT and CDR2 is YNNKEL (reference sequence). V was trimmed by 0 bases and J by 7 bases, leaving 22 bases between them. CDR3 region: CASSQDLGPALGINEQFF. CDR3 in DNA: TGTGCCAGCAGCCAAGATTTAGGACCAGCCCTAGGTATAAATGAGCAGTTCTTC.

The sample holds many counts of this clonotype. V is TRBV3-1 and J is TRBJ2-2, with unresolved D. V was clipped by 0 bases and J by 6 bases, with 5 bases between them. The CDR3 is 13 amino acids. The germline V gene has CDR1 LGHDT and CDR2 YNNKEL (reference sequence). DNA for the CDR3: TGTGCCAGCAGCCAAGACGACGCCGGGGAGCTGTTTTTT. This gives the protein CASSQDDAGELFF.

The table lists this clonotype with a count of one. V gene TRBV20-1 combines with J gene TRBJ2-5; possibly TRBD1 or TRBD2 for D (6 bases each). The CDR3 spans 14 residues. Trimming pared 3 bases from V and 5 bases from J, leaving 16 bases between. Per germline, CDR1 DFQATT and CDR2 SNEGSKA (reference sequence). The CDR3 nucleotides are TGCAGTGCTAGTATCATCGAAGGGGGGGAGACCCAGTACTTC. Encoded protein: CSASIIEGGETQYF.

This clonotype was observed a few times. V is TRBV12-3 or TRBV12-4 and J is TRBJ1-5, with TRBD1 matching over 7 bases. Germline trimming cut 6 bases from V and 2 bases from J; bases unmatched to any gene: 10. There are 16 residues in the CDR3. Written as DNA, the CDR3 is TGTGCCAGCAGCAACCGACAGGGAAAGGGCAATCAGCCCCAGCATTTT. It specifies CASSNRQGKGNQPQHF.

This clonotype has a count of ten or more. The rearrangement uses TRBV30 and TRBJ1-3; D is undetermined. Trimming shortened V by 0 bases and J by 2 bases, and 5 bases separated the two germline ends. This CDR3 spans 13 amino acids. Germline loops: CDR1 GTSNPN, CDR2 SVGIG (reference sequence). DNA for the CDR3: TGTGCCTGGAGTGTATCCGCTGGAAACACCATATATTTT. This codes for CAWSVSAGNTIYF.

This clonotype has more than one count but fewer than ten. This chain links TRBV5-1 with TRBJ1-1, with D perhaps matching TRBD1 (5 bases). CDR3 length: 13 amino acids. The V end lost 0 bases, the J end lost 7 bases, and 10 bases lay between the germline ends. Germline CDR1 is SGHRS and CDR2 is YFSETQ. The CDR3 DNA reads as TGCGCCAGCAGCTTGGGACAGAATCTTGAAGCTTTCTTT. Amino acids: CASSLGQNLEAFF.

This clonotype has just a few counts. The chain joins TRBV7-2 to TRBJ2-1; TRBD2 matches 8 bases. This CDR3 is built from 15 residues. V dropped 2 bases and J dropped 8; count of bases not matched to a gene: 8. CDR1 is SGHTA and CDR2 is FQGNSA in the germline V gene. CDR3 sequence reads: CASSLYQRERDEQFF. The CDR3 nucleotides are TGTGCCAGCAGCTTATATCAGCGGGAGCGGGATGAGCAGTTCTTC.

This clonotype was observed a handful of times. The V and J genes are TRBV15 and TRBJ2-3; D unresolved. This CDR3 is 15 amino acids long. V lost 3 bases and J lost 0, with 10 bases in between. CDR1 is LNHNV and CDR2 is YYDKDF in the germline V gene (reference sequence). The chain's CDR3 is CATSRTTSSTDTQYF. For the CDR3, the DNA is TGTGCCACCAGCAGGACCACCAGTAGCACAGATACGCAGTATTTT.

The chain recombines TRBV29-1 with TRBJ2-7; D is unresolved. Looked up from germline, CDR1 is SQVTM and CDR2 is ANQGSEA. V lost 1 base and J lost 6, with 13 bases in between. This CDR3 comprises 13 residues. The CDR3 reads CSVEAGSGGEQYF. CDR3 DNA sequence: TGCAGCGTTGAAGCCGGGTCGGGTGGCGAGCAGTACTTC.

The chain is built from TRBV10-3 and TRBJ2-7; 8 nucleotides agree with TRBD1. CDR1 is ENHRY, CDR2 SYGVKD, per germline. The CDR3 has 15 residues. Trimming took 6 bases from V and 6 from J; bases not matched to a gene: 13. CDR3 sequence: CAIRGWTGFIGEQYF. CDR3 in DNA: TGTGCCATCAGGGGTTGGACAGGGTTTATAGGCGAGCAGTACTTC.

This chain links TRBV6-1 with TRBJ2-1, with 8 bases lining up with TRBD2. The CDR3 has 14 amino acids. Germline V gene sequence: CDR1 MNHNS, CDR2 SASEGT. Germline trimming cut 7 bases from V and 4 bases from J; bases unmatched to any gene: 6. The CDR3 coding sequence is TGTGCCAGCACCGATCGACTAGCGTACAATGAGCAGTTCTTC. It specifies CASTDRLAYNEQFF.

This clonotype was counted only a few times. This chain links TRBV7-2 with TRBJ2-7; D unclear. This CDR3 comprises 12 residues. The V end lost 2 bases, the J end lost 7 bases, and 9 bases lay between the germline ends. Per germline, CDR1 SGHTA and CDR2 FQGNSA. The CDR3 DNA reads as TGTGCCAGCAGCTTAACGGTGCGGGAGCAGTACTTC. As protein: CASSLTVREQYF.

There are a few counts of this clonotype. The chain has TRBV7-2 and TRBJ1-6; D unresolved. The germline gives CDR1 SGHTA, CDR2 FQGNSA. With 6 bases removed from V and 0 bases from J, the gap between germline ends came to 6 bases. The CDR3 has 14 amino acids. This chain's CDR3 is CASSRPSYNSPLHF. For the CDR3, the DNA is TGTGCCAGCAGTAGGCCCTCCTATAATTCACCCCTCCACTTT.

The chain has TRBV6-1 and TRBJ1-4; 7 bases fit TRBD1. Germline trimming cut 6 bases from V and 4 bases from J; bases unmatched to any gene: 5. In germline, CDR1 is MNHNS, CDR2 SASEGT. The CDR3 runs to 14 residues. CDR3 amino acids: CASRLQGGNEKLFF. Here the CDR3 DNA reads TGTGCCAGCAGACTTCAGGGGGGTAATGAAAAACTGTTTTTT.

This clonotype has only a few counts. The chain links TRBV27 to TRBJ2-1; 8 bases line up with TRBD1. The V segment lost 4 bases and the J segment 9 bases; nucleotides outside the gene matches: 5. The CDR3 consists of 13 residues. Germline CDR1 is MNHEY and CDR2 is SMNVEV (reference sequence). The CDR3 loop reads CASSSTGAGEQFF. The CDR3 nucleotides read TGTGCCAGCAGTTCGACAGGGGCGGGTGAGCAGTTCTTC.

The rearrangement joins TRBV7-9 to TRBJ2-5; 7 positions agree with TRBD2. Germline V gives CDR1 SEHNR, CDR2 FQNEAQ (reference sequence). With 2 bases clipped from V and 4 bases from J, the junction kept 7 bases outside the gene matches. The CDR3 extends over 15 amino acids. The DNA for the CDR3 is TGTGCCAGCAGCTTACTTTTAGAGCGGGGAGAGACCCAGTACTTC. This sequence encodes CASSLLLERGETQYF.

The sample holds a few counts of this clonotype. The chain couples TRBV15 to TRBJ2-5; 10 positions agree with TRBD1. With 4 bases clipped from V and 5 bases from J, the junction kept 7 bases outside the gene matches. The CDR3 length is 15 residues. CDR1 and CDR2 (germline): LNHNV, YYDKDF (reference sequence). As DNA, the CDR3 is TGTGCCACCAGCATAAAGACAGGGGGCGCGGAGACCCAGTACTTC. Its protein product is CATSIKTGGAETQYF.